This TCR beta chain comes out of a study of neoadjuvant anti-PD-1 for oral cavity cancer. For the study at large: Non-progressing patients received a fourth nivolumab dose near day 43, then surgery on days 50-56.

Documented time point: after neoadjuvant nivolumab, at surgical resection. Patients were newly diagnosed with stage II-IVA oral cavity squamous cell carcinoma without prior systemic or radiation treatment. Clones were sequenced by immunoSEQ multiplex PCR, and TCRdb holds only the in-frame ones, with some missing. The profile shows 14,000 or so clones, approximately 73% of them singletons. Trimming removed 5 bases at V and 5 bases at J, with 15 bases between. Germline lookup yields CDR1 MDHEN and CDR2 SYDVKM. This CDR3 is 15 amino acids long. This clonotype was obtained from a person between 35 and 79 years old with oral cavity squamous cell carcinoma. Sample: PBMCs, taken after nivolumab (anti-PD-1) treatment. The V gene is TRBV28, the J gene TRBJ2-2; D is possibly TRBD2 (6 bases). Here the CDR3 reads CASSPTGRGTGELFF. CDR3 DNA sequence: TGTGCCAGCAGTCCCACAGGCCGGGGGACCGGGGAGCTGTTTTTT. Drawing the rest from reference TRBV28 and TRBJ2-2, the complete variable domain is DVKVTQSSRYLVKRTGEKVFLECVQDMDHENMFWYRQDPGLGLRLIYFSYDVKMKEKGDIPEGYSVSREKKERFSLILESASTNQTSMYLCASSPTGRGTGELFFGEGSRLTVL.